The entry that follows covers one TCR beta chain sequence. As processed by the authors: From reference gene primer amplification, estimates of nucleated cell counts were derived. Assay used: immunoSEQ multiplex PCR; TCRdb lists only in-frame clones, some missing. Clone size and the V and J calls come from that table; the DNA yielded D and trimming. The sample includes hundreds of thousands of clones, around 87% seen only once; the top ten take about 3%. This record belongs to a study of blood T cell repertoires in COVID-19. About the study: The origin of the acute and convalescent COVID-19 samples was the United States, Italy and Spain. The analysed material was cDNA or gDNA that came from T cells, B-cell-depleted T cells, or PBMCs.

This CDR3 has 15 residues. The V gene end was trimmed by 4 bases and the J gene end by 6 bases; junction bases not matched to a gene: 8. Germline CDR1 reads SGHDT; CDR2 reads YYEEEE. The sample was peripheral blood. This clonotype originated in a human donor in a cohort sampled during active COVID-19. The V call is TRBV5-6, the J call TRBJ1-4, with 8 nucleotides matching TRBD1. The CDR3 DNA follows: TGTGCCAGCAGCCTCAGGGGGCGCCGGGATGAAAAACTGTTTTTT. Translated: CASSLRGRRDEKLFF.